This TCR beta chain was sequenced during a study of T cell responses to AZD1222 COVID-19 vaccine. Study findings and constraints: Repertoire collection took place solely once the T cell response had peaked. Baseline serology detected seropositivity in only a handful of AZD1222 recipients.

Trimming removed 3 bases from V and 4 bases from J, with 14 bases in between. The CDR3 runs 15 residues. Germline V gene sequence: CDR1 SSHAT, CDR2 FNYEAQ (reference sequence). TCRdb's table, derived via immunoSEQ multiplex PCR, lists solely in-frame clones and lacks some. The sample holds 130,000 or so clones; over 90% are singletons and the top ten take more than 0.7%. In regard to this clone: The antigen is not known.

The clonotype originates from an adult in good health. This specimen was peripheral blood, taken on day 0 of MenACWY control vaccination. V usage is TRBV7-7 and J usage is TRBJ2-3; possible D gene TRBD2, 7 bases. As DNA, the CDR3 is TGTGCCAGCAGCTTGGGAGGGGGGGCCTCAGATACGCAGTATTTT. It encodes CASSLGGGASDTQYF.